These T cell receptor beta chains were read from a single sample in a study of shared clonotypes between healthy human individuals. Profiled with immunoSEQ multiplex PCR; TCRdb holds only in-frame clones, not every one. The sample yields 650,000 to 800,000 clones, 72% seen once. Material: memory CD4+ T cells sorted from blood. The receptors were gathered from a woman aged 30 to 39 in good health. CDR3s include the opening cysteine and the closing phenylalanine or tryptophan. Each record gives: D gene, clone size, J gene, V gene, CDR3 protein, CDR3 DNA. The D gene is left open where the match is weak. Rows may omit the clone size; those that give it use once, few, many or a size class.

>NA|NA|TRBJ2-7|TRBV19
CASSIDGTGTYEQYF
TGTGCCAGTAGTATAGACGGGACGGGCACCTACGAGCAGTACTTC
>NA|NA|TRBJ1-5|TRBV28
CASSALGGNQPQHF
TGTGCCAGCTCTGCCTTGGGGGGCAATCAGCCCCAGCATTTT
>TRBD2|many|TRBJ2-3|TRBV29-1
CSVRLAVVITDTQYF
TGCAGCGTTAGACTAGCGGTTGTGATCACAGATACGCAGTATTTT
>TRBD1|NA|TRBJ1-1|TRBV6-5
CASSRDRGMNTEAFF
TGTGCCAGCAGTCGGGACAGGGGGATGAACACTGAAGCTTTCTTT
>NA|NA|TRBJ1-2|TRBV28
CASSLGKYGYTF
TGTGCCAGCAGTTTGGGAAAATATGGCTACACCTTC
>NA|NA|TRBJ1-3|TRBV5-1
CASSLGTAGNTIYF
TGCGCCAGCAGCTTGGGGACGGCTGGAAACACCATATATTTT
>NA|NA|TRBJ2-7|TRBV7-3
CASSHTQGGEQYF
TGTGCCAGCAGCCACACACAGGGTGGCGAGCAGTACTTC
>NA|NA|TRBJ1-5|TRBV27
CASRTLGSNQPQHF
TGTGCCAGCAGAACCTTGGGGAGCAATCAGCCCCAGCATTTT
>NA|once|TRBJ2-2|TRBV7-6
CASSSANFWTGELFF
TGTGCCAGCAGCTCAGCGAATTTCTGGACCGGGGAGCTGTTTTTT
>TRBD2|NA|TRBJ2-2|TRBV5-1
CASSVIPSGSQTGELFF
TGCGCCAGCAGCGTGATTCCTAGCGGGAGTCAAACCGGGGAGCTGTTTTTT